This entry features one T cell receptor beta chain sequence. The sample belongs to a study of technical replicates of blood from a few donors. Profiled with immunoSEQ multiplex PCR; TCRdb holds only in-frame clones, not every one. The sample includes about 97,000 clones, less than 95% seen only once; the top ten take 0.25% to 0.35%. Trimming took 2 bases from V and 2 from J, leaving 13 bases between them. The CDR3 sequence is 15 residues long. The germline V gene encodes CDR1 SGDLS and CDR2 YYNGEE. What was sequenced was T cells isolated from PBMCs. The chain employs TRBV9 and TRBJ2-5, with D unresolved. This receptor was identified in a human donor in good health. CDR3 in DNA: TGTGCCAGCAGCGTCGGCGGAGCATTTCAAGAGACCCAGTACTTC. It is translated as CASSVGGAFQETQYF.